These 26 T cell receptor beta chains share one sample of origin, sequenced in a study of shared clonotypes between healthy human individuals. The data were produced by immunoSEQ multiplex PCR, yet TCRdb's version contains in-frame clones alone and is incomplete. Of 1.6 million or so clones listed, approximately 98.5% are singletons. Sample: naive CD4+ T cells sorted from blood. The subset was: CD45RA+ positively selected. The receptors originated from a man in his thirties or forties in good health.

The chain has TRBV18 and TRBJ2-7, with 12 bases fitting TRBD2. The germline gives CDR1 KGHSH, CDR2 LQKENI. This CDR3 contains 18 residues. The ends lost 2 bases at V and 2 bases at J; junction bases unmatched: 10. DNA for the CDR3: TGTGCCAGCTCACCAAAGACTAGCGGGAGCCCAAAAGCCTACGAGCAGTACTTC. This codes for CASSPKTSGSPKAYEQYF.

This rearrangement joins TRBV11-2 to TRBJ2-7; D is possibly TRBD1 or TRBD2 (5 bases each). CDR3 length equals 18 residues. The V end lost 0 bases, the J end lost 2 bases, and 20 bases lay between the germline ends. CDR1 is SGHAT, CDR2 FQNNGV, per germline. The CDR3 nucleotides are TGTGCCAGCAGCTTAGACCCCGGGGCCAGGAGTACTACCTACGAGCAGTACTTC. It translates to CASSLDPGARSTTYEQYF. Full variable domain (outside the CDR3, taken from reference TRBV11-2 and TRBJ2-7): EAGVAQSPRYKIIEKRQSVAFWCNPISGHATLYWYQQILGQGPKLLIQFQNNGVVDDSQLPKDRFSAERLKGVDSTLKIQPAKLEDSAVYLCASSLDPGARSTTYEQYFGPGTRLTVT.

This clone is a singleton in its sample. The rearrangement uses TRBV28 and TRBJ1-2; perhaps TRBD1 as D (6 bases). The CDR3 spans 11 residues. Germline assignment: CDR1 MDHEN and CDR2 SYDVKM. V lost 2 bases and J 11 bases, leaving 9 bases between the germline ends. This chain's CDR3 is CASSLERGYTF. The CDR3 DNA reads TGTGCCAGCAGTTTAGAGAGGGGGTACACCTTC.

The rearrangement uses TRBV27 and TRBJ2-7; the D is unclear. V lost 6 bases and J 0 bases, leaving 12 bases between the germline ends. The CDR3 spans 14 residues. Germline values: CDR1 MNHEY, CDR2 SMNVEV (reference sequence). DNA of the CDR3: TGTGCCAGCAGGAGGACCGTAAGCTCCTACGAGCAGTACTTC. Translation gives CASRRTVSSYEQYF.

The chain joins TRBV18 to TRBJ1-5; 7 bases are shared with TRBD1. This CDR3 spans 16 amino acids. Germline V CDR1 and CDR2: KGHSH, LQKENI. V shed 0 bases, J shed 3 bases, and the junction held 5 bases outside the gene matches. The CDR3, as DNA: TGTGCCAGCTCACCACCGAAGACAGGGATCAATCAGCCCCAGCATTTT. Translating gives CASSPPKTGINQPQHF.

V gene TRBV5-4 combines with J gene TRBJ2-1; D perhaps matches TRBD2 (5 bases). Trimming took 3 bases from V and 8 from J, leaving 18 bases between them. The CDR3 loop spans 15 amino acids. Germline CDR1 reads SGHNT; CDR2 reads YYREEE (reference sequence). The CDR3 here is CASSSTTFSRDEQFF. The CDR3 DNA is TGTGCCAGCAGCTCGACTACCTTCTCCCGTGATGAGCAGTTCTTC.

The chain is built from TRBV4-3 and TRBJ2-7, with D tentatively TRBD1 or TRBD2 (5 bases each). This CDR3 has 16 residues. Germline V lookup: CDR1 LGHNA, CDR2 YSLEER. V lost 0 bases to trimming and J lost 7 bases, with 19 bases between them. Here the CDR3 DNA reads TGCGCCAGCAGCCAAGACTTTAGGCAGGGACGGCGGGAGCAGTACTTC. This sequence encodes CASSQDFRQGRREQYF.

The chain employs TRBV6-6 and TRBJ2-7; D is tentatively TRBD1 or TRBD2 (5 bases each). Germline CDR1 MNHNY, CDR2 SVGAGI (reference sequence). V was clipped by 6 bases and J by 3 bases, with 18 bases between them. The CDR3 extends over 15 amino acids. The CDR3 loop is CASRINRDQDYEQYF. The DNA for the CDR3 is TGTGCCAGCAGAATCAACCGGGACCAAGACTACGAGCAGTACTTC.

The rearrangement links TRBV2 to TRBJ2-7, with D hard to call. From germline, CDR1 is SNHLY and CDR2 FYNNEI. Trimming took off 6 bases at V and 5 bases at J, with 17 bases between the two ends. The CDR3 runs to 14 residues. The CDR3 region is CASRFLAAGHEQYF. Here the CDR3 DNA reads TGTGCCAGCAGGTTCTTGGCAGCTGGGCACGAGCAGTACTTC. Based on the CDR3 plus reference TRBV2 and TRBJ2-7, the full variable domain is EPEVTQTPSHQVTQMGQEVILRCVPISNHLYFYWYRQILGQKVEFLVSFYNNEISEKSEIFDDQFSVERPDGSNFTLKIRSTKLEDSAMYFCASRFLAAGHEQYFGPGTRLTVT.

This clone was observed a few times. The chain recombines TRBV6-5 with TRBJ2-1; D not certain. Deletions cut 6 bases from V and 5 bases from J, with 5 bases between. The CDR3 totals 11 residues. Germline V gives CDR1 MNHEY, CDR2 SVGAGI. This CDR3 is CASRLNNEQFF. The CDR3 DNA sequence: TGTGCCAGCAGGCTAAACAATGAGCAGTTCTTC.

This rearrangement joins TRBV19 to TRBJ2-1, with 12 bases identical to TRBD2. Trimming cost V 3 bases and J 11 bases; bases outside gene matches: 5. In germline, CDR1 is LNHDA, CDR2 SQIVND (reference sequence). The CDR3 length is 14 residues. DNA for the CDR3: TGTGCCAGTAGTATCTCTAGCGGGAGGGGAAAGCAGTTCTTC. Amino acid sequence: CASSISSGRGKQFF.

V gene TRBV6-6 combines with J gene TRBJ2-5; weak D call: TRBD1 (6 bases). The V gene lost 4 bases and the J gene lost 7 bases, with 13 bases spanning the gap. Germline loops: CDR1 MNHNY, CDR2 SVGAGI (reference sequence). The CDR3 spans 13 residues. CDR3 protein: CASSLTGSGTQYF. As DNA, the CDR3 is TGTGCCAGCAGTTTGACAGGTAGTGGGACCCAGTACTTC.

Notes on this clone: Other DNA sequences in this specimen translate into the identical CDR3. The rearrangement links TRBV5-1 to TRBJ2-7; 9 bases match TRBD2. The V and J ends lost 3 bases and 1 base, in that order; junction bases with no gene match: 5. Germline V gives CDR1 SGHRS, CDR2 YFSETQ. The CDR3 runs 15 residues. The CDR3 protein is CASSSLAGSSYEQYF. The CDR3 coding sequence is TGCGCCAGCAGCTCGCTAGCGGGATCGTCCTACGAGCAGTACTTC.

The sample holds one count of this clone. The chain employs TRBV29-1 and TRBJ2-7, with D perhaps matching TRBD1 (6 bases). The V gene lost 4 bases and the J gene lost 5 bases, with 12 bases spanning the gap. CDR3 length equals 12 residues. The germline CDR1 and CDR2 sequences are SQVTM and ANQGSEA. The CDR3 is CSVVTGPHEQYF. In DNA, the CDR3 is TGCAGCGTTGTCACAGGGCCCCACGAGCAGTACTTC.

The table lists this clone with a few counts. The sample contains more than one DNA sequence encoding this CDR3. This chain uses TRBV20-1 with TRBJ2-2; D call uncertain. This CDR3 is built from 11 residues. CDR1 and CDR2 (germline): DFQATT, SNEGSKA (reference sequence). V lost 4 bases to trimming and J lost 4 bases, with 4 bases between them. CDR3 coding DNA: TGCAGTGCTACCCGCACCGGGGAGCTGTTTTTT. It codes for CSATRTGELFF.

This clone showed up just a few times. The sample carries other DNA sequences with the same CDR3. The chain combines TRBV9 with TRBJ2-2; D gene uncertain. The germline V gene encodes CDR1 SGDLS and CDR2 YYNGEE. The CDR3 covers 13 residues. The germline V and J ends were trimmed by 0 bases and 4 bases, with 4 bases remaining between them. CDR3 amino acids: CASSVGVTGELFF. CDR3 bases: TGTGCCAGCAGCGTAGGGGTCACCGGGGAGCTGTTTTTT.

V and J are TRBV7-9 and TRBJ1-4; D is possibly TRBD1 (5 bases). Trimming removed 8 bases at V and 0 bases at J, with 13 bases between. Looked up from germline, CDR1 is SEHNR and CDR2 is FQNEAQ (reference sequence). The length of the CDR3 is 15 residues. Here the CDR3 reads CASQDGQSTNEKLFF. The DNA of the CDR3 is TGTGCCAGCCAGGACGGACAATCAACTAATGAAAAACTGTTTTTT.

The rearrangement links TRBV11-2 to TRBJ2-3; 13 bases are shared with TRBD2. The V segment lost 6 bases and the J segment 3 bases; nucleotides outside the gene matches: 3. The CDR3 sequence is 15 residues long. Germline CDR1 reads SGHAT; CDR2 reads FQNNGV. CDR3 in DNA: TGTGCCAGCAGTCTACTAGCGGGAGGGACAGATACGCAGTATTTT. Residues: CASSLLAGGTDTQYF.

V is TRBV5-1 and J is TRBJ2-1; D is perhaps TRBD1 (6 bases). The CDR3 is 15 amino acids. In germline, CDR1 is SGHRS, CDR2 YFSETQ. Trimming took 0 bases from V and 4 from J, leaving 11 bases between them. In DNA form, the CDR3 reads TGCGCCAGCAGCTTGGTGGGGGCGGATTACAATGAGCAGTTCTTC. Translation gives CASSLVGADYNEQFF.

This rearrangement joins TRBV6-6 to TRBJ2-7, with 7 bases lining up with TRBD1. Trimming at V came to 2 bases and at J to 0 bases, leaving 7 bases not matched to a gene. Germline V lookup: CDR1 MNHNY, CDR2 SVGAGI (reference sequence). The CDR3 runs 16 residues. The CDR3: CASSYDTGAISYEQYF. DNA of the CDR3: TGTGCCAGCAGTTACGACACAGGGGCGATCTCCTACGAGCAGTACTTC.

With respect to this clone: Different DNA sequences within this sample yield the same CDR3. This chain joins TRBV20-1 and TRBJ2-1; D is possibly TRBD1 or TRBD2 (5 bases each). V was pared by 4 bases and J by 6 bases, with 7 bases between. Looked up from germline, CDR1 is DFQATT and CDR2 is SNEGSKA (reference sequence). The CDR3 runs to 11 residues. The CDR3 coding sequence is TGCAGTGCTAAGAGGGGCAATGAGCAGTTCTTC. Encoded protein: CSAKRGNEQFF.

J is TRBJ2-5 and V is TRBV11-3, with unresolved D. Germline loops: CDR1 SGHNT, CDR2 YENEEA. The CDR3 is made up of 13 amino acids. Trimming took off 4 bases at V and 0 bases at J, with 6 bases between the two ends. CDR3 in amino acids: CASSSLYQETQYF. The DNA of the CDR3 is TGTGCCAGCAGCTCCCTGTACCAAGAGACCCAGTACTTC.

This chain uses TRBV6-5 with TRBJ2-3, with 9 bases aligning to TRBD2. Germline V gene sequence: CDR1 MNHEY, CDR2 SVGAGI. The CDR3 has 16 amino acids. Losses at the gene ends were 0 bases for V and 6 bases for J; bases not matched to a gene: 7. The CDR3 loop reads CASSYSAGGPIDTQYF. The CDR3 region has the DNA TGTGCCAGCAGTTACTCCGCGGGAGGGCCTATTGATACGCAGTATTTT.

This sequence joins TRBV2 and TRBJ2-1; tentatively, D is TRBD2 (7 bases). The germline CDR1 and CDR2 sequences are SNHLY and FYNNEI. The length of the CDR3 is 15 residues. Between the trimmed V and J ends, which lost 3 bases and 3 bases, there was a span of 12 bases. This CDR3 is CASSEGGAVYNEQFF. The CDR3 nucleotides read TGTGCCAGCAGTGAGGGGGGGGCCGTCTACAATGAGCAGTTCTTC.

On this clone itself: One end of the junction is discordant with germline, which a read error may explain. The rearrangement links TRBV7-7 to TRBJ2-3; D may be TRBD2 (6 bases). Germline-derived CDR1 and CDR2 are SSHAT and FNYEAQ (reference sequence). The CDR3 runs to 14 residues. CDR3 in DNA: TGTGCTAGCAGCTTAGGAGGGATCGCAGATACGCAGTATTTT. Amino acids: CASSLGGIADTQYF.

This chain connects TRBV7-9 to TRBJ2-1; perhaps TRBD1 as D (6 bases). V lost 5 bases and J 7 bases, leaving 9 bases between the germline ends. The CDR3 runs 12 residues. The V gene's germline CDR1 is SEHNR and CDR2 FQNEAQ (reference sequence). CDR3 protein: CASSVQGNEQFF. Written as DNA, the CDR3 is TGTGCCAGCAGCGTACAGGGTAATGAGCAGTTCTTC.